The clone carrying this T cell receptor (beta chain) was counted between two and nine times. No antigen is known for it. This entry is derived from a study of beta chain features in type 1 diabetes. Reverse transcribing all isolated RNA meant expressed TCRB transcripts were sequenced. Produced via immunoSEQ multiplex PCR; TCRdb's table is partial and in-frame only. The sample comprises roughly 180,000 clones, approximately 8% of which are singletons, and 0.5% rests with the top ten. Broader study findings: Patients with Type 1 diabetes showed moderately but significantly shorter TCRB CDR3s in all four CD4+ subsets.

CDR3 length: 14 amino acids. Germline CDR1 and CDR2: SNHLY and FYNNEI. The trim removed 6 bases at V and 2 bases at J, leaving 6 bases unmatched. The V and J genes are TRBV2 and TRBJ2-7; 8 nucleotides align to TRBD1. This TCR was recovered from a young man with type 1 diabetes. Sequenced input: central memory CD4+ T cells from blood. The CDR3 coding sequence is TGTGCCAGCAGCTCCGGGACAGGAGCCTACGAGCAGTACTTC. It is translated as CASSSGTGAYEQYF. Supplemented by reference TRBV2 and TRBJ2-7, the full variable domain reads EPEVTQTPSHQVTQMGQEVILRCVPISNHLYFYWYRQILGQKVEFLVSFYNNEISEKSEIFDDQFSVERPDGSNFTLKIRSTKLEDSAMYFCASSSGTGAYEQYFGPGTRLTVT.